Here is one T cell receptor (beta chain) with its context. Its antigen is undetermined. TCRdb itself ran the 5' RACE reads through MiXCR, one entry per CDR3 protein. The repertoire includes approximately 400,000 distinct CDR3 sequences, roughly 26% of them detected once, and about 0.92% sits in the top ten. This sample stems from a study of CD8 T cells in ankylosing spondylitis. Germline CDR1 DFQATT, CDR2 SNEGSKA (reference sequence). V shed 6 bases and J 0 bases; nucleotides not matched to a gene: 6. The CDR3 contains 15 residues. Overall study results and limits: A motif of roughly eight highly homologous TCR beta variants was seen as apparently characteristic of ankylosing spondylitis blood.

Sequencing used blood, either unsorted or a sorted T cell fraction (not recorded which). This chain connects TRBV20-1 to TRBJ2-1; 9 bases align to TRBD2. The source of this sequence is a male donor with ankylosing spondylitis. The CDR3 is CSASIAGASYNEQFF. The DNA for the CDR3 is TGCAGTGCCTCTATAGCGGGGGCCTCCTACAATGAGCAGTTCTTC.